These 21 T cell receptor beta chains were sequenced from one sample in a study of T cell changes during pregnancy in multiple sclerosis. Profiled with immunoSEQ multiplex PCR; TCRdb holds only in-frame clones, not every one. The data show roughly 46,000 clones, with 85% to 95% seen just once and around 2.1% held by the top ten. Sequenced material: peripheral blood, taken in the third trimester of pregnancy. These receptors were taken from a female donor with multiple sclerosis, enrolled in a pregnancy study.

The chain uses TRBV6-4 and TRBJ2-3, with 9 bases that match TRBD2. Germline CDR1 reads MRHNA; CDR2 reads SNTAGT. With 4 bases clipped from V and 6 bases from J, the junction kept 14 bases outside the gene matches. The CDR3 is made up of 17 amino acids. The CDR3 nucleotides read TGTGCCAGCAGTGCATCGCCGGCGGGAGGGCCCTCGGATACGCAGTATTTT. Translation: CASSASPAGGPSDTQYF.

The count of this clone is one. The rearrangement joins TRBV18 to TRBJ2-2, with TRBD2 identical over 12 bases. The V gene end was trimmed by 2 bases and the J gene end by 4 bases; junction bases not matched to a gene: 5. The germline V gene encodes CDR1 KGHSH and CDR2 LQKENI. The CDR3 runs 17 residues. CDR3 nucleotides: TGTGCCAGCTCACCAGCCGGACTAGCGGGAATCACCGGGGAGCTGTTTTTT. Amino acids: CASSPAGLAGITGELFF.

This sequence joins TRBV9 and TRBJ2-3; TRBD1 aligns across 10 bases. Per germline, CDR1 SGDLS and CDR2 YYNGEE. The length of the CDR3 is 14 residues. Germline trimming cut 3 bases from V and 5 bases from J; bases unmatched to any gene: 3. Here the CDR3 reads CASSEGQGLDTQYF. The CDR3 nucleotides read TGTGCCAGCAGCGAGGGACAGGGGTTAGATACGCAGTATTTT. The full variable domain, with the rest looked up from reference TRBV9 and TRBJ2-3, is DSGVTQTPKHLITATGQRVTLRCSPRSGDLSVYWYQQSLDQGLQFLIQYYNGEERAKGNILERFSAQQFPDLHSELNLSSLELGDSALYFCASSEGQGLDTQYFGPGTRLTVL.

The rearrangement joins TRBV11-2 to TRBJ2-1; 10 bases fit TRBD2. Germline lookup yields CDR1 SGHAT and CDR2 FQNNGV. The CDR3 is made up of 16 amino acids. The V and J ends lost 4 bases and 1 base, in that order; junction bases with no gene match: 4. CDR3 sequence (DNA): TGTGCCAGCAGCTATAGCGGGAGGAGGTCCTACAATGAGCAGTTCTTC. Protein product: CASSYSGRRSYNEQFF. Supplemented by reference TRBV11-2 and TRBJ2-1, the full variable domain reads EAGVAQSPRYKIIEKRQSVAFWCNPISGHATLYWYQQILGQGPKLLIQFQNNGVVDDSQLPKDRFSAERLKGVDSTLKIQPAKLEDSAVYLCASSYSGRRSYNEQFFGPGTRLTVL.

In DNA form, the CDR3 reads TGTGCCAGCAGCGCGGACAGGGGAGTGAATGAAAAACTGTTTTTT. It translates to CASSADRGVNEKLFF. The chain employs TRBV7-2 and TRBJ1-4; 9 nucleotides line up with TRBD1. CDR1 is SGHTA, CDR2 FQGNSA, per germline. The CDR3 consists of 15 residues. V lost 5 bases and J lost 5; bases outside the gene matches: 6.

The chain is built from TRBV5-5 and TRBJ2-5, with TRBD1 as a possible D gene (6 bases). The CDR3 is 17 residues long. Germline V CDR1 and CDR2: SGHKS, YYEKEE (reference sequence). Trimming took 1 base from V and 5 from J, leaving 21 bases between them. CDR3 in DNA: TGTGCCAGCAGCTTGTGGCCGGGGCAGGGGATCCGGGAGACCCAGTACTTC. It encodes CASSLWPGQGIRETQYF. The variable domain in full, completed from reference TRBV5-5 and TRBJ2-5, reads DAGVTQSPTHLIKTRGQQVTLRCSPISGHKSVSWYQQVLGQGPQFIFQYYEKEERGRGNFPDRFSARQFPNYSSELNVNALLLGDSALYLCASSLWPGQGIRETQYFGPGTRLLVL.

This chain connects TRBV28 to TRBJ2-2, with 12 nucleotides matching TRBD2. CDR3 length: 16 residues. The V gene's germline CDR1 is MDHEN and CDR2 SYDVKM. After removal of 6 bases from V and 5 bases from J, the junction contained 7 bases not matched to a gene. The CDR3 spells CASSRTSGTGTGELFF. The CDR3 DNA is TGTGCCAGCAGCCGGACTAGCGGGACGGGGACCGGGGAGCTGTTTTTT.

This clone was observed a few times. This CDR3 is CASRGRFDYGYTF. For the CDR3, the DNA is TGTGCCAGCAGGGGGCGCTTCGACTATGGCTACACCTTC. V is TRBV6-1 and J is TRBJ1-2; maybe TRBD1 (5 bases). CDR3 length equals 13 residues. Trimming removed 6 bases at V and 3 bases at J, with 11 bases between. The germline CDR1 and CDR2 sequences are MNHNS and SASEGT.

The rearrangement joins TRBV27 to TRBJ1-1; TRBD1 agrees at 7 bases. Germline V CDR1 and CDR2: MNHEY, SMNVEV (reference sequence). CDR3 length equals 16 residues. J gave up 1 base and V 1 base, and 6 bases lay outside the gene matches. The CDR3 sequence: CASSLLGRGPNTEAFF. DNA of the CDR3: TGTGCCAGCAGTTTATTAGGAAGGGGGCCGAACACTGAAGCTTTCTTT.

V is TRBV28 and J is TRBJ2-3; TRBD1 might be the D (6 bases). The germline V gene has CDR1 MDHEN and CDR2 SYDVKM. This CDR3 comprises 13 residues. Trimming removed 6 bases at V and 4 bases at J, with 11 bases between. This chain's CDR3 is CASRQGGADTQYF. The CDR3 nucleotides are TGTGCCAGCAGACAGGGTGGGGCAGATACGCAGTATTTT.

The V and J genes are TRBV5-1 and TRBJ1-1; TRBD1 agrees at 10 bases. The germline gives CDR1 SGHRS, CDR2 YFSETQ. V lost 3 bases, J lost 1 base, and 12 bases stayed unmatched. The CDR3 has 18 amino acids. The CDR3 nucleotides read TGCGCCAGCAGCTCAGGAAATAGACAGGGGGCCAAGAACACTGAAGCTTTCTTT. This codes for CASSSGNRQGAKNTEAFF. Combining the CDR3 with reference TRBV5-1 and TRBJ1-1 gives the whole variable domain KAGVTQTPRYLIKTRGQQVTLSCSPISGHRSVSWYQQTPGQGLQFLFEYFSETQRNKGNFPGRFSGRQFSNSRSEMNVSTLELGDSALYLCASSSGNRQGAKNTEAFFGQGTRLTVV.

The V and J genes are TRBV7-9 and TRBJ2-6; TRBD1 aligns across 8 bases. Germline trimming cut 2 bases from V and 4 bases from J; bases unmatched to any gene: 4. The germline gives CDR1 SEHNR, CDR2 FQNEAQ (reference sequence). The CDR3 has 16 residues. In DNA form, the CDR3 reads TGTGCCAGCAGCTTACAGGGGGCTTCAGGGGCCAACGTCCTGACTTTC. Translation gives CASSLQGASGANVLTF.

This chain uses TRBV7-9 with TRBJ2-4, with 8 bases that match TRBD1. Germline-derived CDR1 and CDR2 are SEHNR and FQNEAQ (reference sequence). J was trimmed by 8 bases and V by 6 bases; bases with no gene match: 9. This CDR3 contains 14 residues. The CDR3 spells CASRKLQGADIQYF. CDR3 coding DNA: TGTGCCAGCAGAAAACTCCAGGGGGCAGACATTCAGTACTTC.

The J gene is TRBJ1-5, the V gene TRBV4-1, with 8 nucleotides matching TRBD1. The CDR3 has 15 amino acids. CDR1 is MGHRA, CDR2 YSYEKL, per germline. After removal of 3 bases from V and 2 bases from J, the junction contained 3 bases not matched to a gene. In nucleotides, the CDR3 is TGCGCCAGCAGCCAGGAGACAGGGGGCAATCAGCCCCAGCATTTT. It translates to CASSQETGGNQPQHF.

V is TRBV5-1 and J is TRBJ2-2, with TRBD2 matching 12 bases. This CDR3 region has 17 residues. Germline loops: CDR1 SGHRS, CDR2 YFSETQ. Germline trimming cut 2 bases from V and 4 bases from J; bases unmatched to any gene: 6. As DNA, the CDR3 is TGCGCCAGCAGCTTCCTAGCGGGAGGGCCGGGCACCGGGGAGCTGTTTTTT. This sequence encodes CASSFLAGGPGTGELFF.

The chain couples TRBV5-8 to TRBJ2-5, with D maybe TRBD1 (5 bases). The CDR3 consists of 15 residues. Germline values: CDR1 SGHTS, CDR2 YDEGEE. With 1 base removed from V and 7 bases from J, the gap between germline ends came to 17 bases. The CDR3 nucleotides are TGTGCCAGCAGCTTGACAGGCTTGATAAGTTTGACCCAGTACTTC. Residues: CASSLTGLISLTQYF.

The gene calls are TRBV23-1 and TRBJ1-5; D not resolved. TRBV23-1 is an ORF, with its function uncertain. CDR3 length: 17 amino acids. Trimming stripped 5 bases from V and 7 bases from J, with 24 bases between. CDR3 DNA: TGCGCCAGCAGTACTGAGGCGGGGAGTTTATCGGCGCAGCCCCAGCATTTT. The encoded protein is CASSTEAGSLSAQPQHF.

This chain connects TRBV28 to TRBJ2-1; the match to TRBD2 covers 9 bases. There are 16 residues in the CDR3. Germline CDR1 is MDHEN and CDR2 is SYDVKM. The V segment lost 4 bases and the J segment 7 bases; nucleotides outside the gene matches: 11. The CDR3 protein is CASSSPLAGGWNEQFF. In nucleotides, the CDR3 is TGTGCCAGCAGTTCCCCCTTGGCGGGAGGGTGGAATGAGCAGTTCTTC.

V gene TRBV7-8 combines with J gene TRBJ2-7, with D maybe TRBD2 (7 bases). The CDR3 extends over 15 amino acids. Germline V gene lookup returns CDR1 SGHVS and CDR2 FQNEAQ. Trimming stripped 3 bases from V and 4 bases from J, with 16 bases between. The CDR3 DNA is TGTGCCAGCAGCTTGGGGGGAGGGGGTCCTTACGAGCAGTACTTC. Protein sequence: CASSLGGGGPYEQYF.

V and J are TRBV5-4 and TRBJ2-4, with 11 bases fitting TRBD2. The CDR3 consists of 16 residues. V was clipped by 6 bases and J by 5 bases; unmatched bases: 10. Germline loops: CDR1 SGHNT, CDR2 YYREEE (reference sequence). The CDR3 loop reads CASTPNSGRGENIQYF. CDR3 nucleotide sequence: TGTGCCAGCACCCCCAATAGCGGGAGGGGCGAAAACATTCAGTACTTC.

The chain uses TRBV18 and TRBJ2-2; maybe TRBD2 (6 bases). The germline gives CDR1 KGHSH, CDR2 LQKENI. CDR3 size: 15 residues. Trimming pared 4 bases from V and 5 bases from J, leaving 14 bases between. The CDR3 DNA reads TGTGCCAGCTCACGTCCGGGACTCGTAACCGGGGAGCTGTTTTTT. The encoded protein is CASSRPGLVTGELFF.